Described below is a single T cell receptor (beta chain) sequence and its context. Original handling: Estimated nucleated cell counts came from reference gene primer amplification. Measured with immunoSEQ multiplex PCR; TCRdb has only the in-frame clones, and not every one. The V and J calls and clone size are taken from that table; D and trimming were inferred from the DNA. This sample has around 120,000 clones; 87% occur once, and the top ten carry 25% to 35%. The data stem from a study of blood T cell repertoires in COVID-19. On the study more broadly: The United States, Italy and Spain were the sources of the acute and convalescent COVID-19 samples. T cells, B-cell-depleted T cells, or PBMCs supplied cDNA or gDNA.

The CDR3 loop spans 14 amino acids. Trimming removed 0 bases from V and 8 bases from J; junction bases left unmatched: 7. From germline, CDR1 is SGHRS and CDR2 YFSETQ. Sequencing used peripheral blood. The rearrangement links TRBV5-1 to TRBJ2-5, with TRBD1 matching over 7 bases. The TCR originated in a woman aged 65 to 85 with acute or convalescent COVID-19. This chain's CDR3 is CASSLGQGDSTQYF. The CDR3 DNA follows: TGCGCCAGCAGCTTGGGACAGGGCGATTCTACCCAGTACTTC.